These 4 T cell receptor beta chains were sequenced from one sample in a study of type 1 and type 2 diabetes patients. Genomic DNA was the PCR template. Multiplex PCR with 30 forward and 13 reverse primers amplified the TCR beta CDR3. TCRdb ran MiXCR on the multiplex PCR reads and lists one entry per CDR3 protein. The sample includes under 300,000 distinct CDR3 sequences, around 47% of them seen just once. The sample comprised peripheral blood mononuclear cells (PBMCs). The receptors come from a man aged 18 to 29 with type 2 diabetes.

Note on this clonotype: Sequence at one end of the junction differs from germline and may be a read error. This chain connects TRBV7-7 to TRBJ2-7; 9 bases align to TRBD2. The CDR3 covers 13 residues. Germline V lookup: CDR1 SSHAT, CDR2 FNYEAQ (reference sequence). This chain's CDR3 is CASSGGLLYEQYF. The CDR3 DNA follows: TGTGCTAGCAGCGGGGGGCTGCTCTACGAGCAGTACTTC.

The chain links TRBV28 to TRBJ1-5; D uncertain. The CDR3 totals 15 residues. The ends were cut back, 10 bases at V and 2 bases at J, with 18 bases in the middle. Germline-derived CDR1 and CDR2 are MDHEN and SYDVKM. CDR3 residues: CATHQVGWGNQPQHF. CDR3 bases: TGTGCCACCCATCAGGTGGGGTGGGGCAATCAGCCCCAGCATTTT.

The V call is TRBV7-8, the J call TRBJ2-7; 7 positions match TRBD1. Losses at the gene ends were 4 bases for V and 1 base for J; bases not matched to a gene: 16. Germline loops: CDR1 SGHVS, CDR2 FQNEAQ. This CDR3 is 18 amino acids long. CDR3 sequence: CASSSDDRVGVRSYEQYF. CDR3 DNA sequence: TGTGCCAGCAGCTCTGACGACAGGGTGGGGGTTCGGTCCTACGAGCAGTACTTC.

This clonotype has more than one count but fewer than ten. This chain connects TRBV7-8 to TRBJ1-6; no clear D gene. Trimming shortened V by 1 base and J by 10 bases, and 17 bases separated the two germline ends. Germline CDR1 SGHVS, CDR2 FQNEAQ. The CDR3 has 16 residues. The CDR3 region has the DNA TGTGCCAGCAGCTTAGGAGTCGGCGTTGAGAGATCACCCCTCCACTTT. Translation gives CASSLGVGVERSPLHF.